Shown below are 9 T cell receptor beta chains from a single sample sequenced in a study of T cell responses to AZD1222 COVID-19 vaccine. Profiled with immunoSEQ multiplex PCR; TCRdb holds only in-frame clones, not every one. Here the sample spans some 150,000 clones, 86% being singletons. The sequencing used peripheral blood, collected on day 0 of MenACWY control vaccination. Receptors originate from an adult in good health.

This chain uses TRBV7-2 with TRBJ2-2; 12 bases map to TRBD2. Germline V gives CDR1 SGHTA, CDR2 FQGNSA. The CDR3 consists of 19 residues. V gave up 1 base and J gave up 4 bases; unmatched junction bases: 10. Here the CDR3 reads CASSLDLLAGGLGTGELFF. Here the CDR3 DNA reads TGTGCCAGCAGCTTAGACTTGCTAGCGGGGGGGCTGGGCACCGGGGAGCTGTTTTTT.

The V and J genes are TRBV7-6 and TRBJ2-6; D remains ambiguous. CDR1 and CDR2 (germline): SGHVS, FNYEAQ. This CDR3 has 16 amino acids. The V end was cut by 1 base, the J end by 0 bases, with 7 bases between. CDR3 nucleotides: TGTGCCAGCAGCTTAGGGCAGACCTCTGGGGCCAACGTCCTGACTTTC. This translates into CASSLGQTSGANVLTF.

This chain links TRBV14 with TRBJ1-4, with unresolved D. There are 15 residues in the CDR3. V lost 2 bases and J 7 bases, leaving 14 bases between the germline ends. CDR1 SGHDN and CDR2 FVKESK come from the germline V gene. The CDR3 is CASSQRGNRGEKLFF. The DNA for the CDR3 is TGTGCCAGCAGCCAACGGGGTAACCGGGGTGAAAAACTGTTTTTT.

V is TRBV6-6 and J is TRBJ1-1, with TRBD1 identical over 11 bases. With V trimmed by 5 bases and J by 4 bases, 9 bases remained unmatched. The germline gives CDR1 MNHNY, CDR2 SVGAGI (reference sequence). The CDR3 totals 16 residues. The CDR3 protein is CASSPRRTGGITEAFF. The CDR3 DNA reads as TGTGCCAGCAGTCCCCGCAGGACAGGGGGCATCACTGAAGCTTTCTTT.

The gene calls are TRBV30 and TRBJ1-2; D possibly corresponds to TRBD1 (6 bases). Trimming removed 0 bases at V and 5 bases at J, with 16 bases between. The V gene's germline CDR1 is GTSNPN and CDR2 SVGIG (reference sequence). The CDR3 length is 15 residues. The CDR3 region is CAWSVQGNLRYGYTF. The CDR3 DNA follows: TGTGCCTGGAGTGTACAGGGAAATCTTCGTTATGGCTACACCTTC. The full variable domain, its missing parts supplied by reference TRBV30 and TRBJ1-2, is SQTIHQWPATLVQPVGSPLSLECTVEGTSNPNLYWYRQAAGRGLQLLFYSVGIGQISSEVPQNLSASRPQDRQFILSSKKLLLSDSGFYLCAWSVQGNLRYGYTFGSGTRLTVV.

The rearrangement uses TRBV11-2 and TRBJ2-3; 10 bases align to TRBD2. The germline V gene encodes CDR1 SGHAT and CDR2 FQNNGV. The trim removed 8 bases at V and 4 bases at J, leaving 3 bases unmatched. The CDR3 runs to 13 residues. CDR3 sequence reads: CASEAGGPDTQYF. The CDR3 DNA reads TGTGCCAGCGAAGCGGGGGGGCCAGATACGCAGTATTTT.

The chain is built from TRBV10-3 and TRBJ2-2; D gene uncertain. The CDR3 runs to 16 residues. The ends were cut back, 4 bases at V and 0 bases at J, with 12 bases in the middle. The germline gives CDR1 ENHRY, CDR2 SYGVKD. The CDR3 is CAISAPGSTNTGELFF. As DNA, the CDR3 is TGTGCCATCAGTGCCCCGGGCAGTACGAACACCGGGGAGCTGTTTTTT.

This chain uses TRBV5-4 with TRBJ1-2, with 7 bases lining up with TRBD1. The CDR3 has 17 amino acids. V trimming: 4 bases; J trimming: 1 base; junction bases outside the gene matches: 13. CDR1 and CDR2 (germline): SGHNT, YYREEE (reference sequence). DNA of the CDR3: TGTGCCAGCAGCCGAGATCCCCGACAGGGCGTTAACTATGGCTACACCTTC. Its translation is CASSRDPRQGVNYGYTF.

This clone has just a few counts. The J gene is TRBJ1-2, the V gene TRBV6-5; 9 nucleotides agree with TRBD1. V lost 8 bases and J lost 8; bases outside the gene matches: 3. Germline V lookup: CDR1 MNHEY, CDR2 SVGAGI. There are 11 residues in the CDR3. CDR3 sequence reads: CASGTGRGYTF. The CDR3 DNA is TGTGCCAGCGGGACAGGGAGGGGCTACACCTTC.